The sequence of this T cell receptor (beta chain) was determined in a study of beta chain features in type 1 diabetes. Findings and limits, study-wide: Type 1 diabetes patients had moderately but significantly shorter TCRB CDR3s in all four CD4+ subsets. Any HLA effect on TCRB rearrangement was left unresolved by small sub-analyses.

In regard to this clone: The antigen is undetermined.

CDR3 length: 13 amino acids. The V end lost 0 bases, the J end lost 7 bases, and 7 bases lay between the germline ends. The germline gives CDR1 SGHAT, CDR2 FQNNGV. In total, each donor contributed a single heparinised blood draw that averaged around 110 mL. Isolation of CD4+ naive, central memory, regulatory and stem cell-like memory cells was achieved by sorting via CD45RO/CCR7/CD25/CD127/CD95/CD27. What was sequenced were expressed TCRB transcripts, since all of the isolated RNA had been reverse transcribed. Sequenced by immunoSEQ multiplex PCR; TCRdb stores in-frame clones only, minus some. Of hundreds of thousands of clones listed, roughly 13% are singletons.

The sequenced sample was naive CD4+ T cells from blood. The receptor's source is a man younger than 35 with type 1 diabetes. This chain uses TRBV11-2 with TRBJ2-1; D ambiguous. The CDR3 spells CASSLDYKNEQFF. The CDR3 coding sequence is TGTGCCAGCAGCTTAGATTACAAAAATGAGCAGTTCTTC.